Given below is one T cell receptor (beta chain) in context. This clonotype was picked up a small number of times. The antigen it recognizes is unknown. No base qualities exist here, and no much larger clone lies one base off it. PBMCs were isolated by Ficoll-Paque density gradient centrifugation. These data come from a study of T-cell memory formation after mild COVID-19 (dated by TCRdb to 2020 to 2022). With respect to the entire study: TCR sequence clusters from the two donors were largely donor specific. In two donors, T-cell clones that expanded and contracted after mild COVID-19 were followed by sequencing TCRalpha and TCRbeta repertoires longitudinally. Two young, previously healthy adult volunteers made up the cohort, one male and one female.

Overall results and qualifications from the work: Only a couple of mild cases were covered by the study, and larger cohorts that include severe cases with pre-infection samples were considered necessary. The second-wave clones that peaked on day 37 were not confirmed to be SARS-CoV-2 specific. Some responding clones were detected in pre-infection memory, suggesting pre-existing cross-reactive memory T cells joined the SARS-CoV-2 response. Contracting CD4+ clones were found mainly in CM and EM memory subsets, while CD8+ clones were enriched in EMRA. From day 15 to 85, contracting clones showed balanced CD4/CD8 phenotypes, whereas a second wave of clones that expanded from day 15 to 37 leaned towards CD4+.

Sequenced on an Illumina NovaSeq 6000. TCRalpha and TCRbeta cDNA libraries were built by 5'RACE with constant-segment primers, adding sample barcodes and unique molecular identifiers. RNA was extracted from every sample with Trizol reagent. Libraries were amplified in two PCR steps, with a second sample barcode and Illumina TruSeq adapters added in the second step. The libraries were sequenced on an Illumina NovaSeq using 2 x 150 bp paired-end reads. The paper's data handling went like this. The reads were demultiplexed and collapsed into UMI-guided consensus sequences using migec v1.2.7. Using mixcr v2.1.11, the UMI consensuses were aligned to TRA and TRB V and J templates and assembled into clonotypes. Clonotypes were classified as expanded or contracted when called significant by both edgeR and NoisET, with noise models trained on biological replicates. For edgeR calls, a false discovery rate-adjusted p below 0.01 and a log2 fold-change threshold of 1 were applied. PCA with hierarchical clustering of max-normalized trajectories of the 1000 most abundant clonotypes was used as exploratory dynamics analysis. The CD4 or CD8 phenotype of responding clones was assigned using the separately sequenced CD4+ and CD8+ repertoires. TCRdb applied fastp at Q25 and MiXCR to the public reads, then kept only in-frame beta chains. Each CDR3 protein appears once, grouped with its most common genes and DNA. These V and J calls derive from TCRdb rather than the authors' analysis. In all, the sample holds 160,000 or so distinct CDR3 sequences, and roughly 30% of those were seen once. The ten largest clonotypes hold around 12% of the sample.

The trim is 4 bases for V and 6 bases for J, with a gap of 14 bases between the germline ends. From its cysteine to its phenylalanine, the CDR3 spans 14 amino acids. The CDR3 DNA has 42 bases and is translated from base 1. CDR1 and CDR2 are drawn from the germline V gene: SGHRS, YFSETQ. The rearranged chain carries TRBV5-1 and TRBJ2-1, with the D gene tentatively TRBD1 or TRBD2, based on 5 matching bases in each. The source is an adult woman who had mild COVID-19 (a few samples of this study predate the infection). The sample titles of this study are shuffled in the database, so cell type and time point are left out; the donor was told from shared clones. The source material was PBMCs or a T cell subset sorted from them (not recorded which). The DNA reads TGCGCCAGCAGCCCAGAGGGGCCCGGCAATGAGCAGTTCTTC. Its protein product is CASSPEGPGNEQFF.